This T cell receptor (beta chain) was recorded in a study of blood T cell repertoires in COVID-19. This CDR3 has 16 amino acids. With 2 bases removed from V and 2 bases from J, the gap between germline ends came to 15 bases. From germline, CDR1 is SGDLS and CDR2 YYNGEE. Method: immunoSEQ multiplex PCR; TCRdb's copy keeps in-frame clones and lacks some. The sample holds 150,000 to 200,000 clones, around nine tenths seen once. The chain recombines TRBV9 with TRBJ2-3; possible D gene TRBD2, 5 bases. The sample was peripheral blood. The TCR was taken from a woman aged 70-85 years with COVID-19, enrolled during active disease. The CDR3 is CASSVGPSWSTDTQYF. CDR3 bases: TGTGCCAGCAGCGTCGGCCCTAGCTGGTCCACAGATACGCAGTATTTT. Using reference TRBV9 and TRBJ2-3 for the parts outside the CDR3, the full variable domain is DSGVTQTPKHLITATGQRVTLRCSPRSGDLSVYWYQQSLDQGLQFLIQYYNGEERAKGNILERFSAQQFPDLHSELNLSSLELGDSALYFCASSVGPSWSTDTQYFGPGTRLTVL.